A selection of T cell receptor beta chains follows, all from one sample in a study of blood T cells in healthy people across ages. From the 5' RACE reads, TCRdb called clonotypes with MiXCR, one entry per CDR3 protein. Here the sample spans approximately 770,000 distinct CDR3 sequences, 58% being singletons. Material for sequencing was blood. The receptor set was obtained from a man aged 30 to 39 in good health. CDR3s include the opening cysteine and the closing phenylalanine or tryptophan. Each record gives: J gene, V gene, CDR3 protein.

TRBJ1-5,TRBV7-9,CASSVTESNQPRHF
TRBJ1-1,TRBV12-3/TRBV12-4,CATSAAGEAFF
TRBJ2-5,TRBV7-9,CASSPGEGGGQYF
TRBJ2-1,TRBV7-9,CASSFRPAGLYNEQFF
TRBJ2-7,TRBV29-1,CSVVRTGTLGEQYF
TRBJ2-5,TRBV15,CATSRVRARPVETQYF
TRBJ1-2,TRBV7-2,CASSLKTGDGGYGYTF
TRBJ2-1,TRBV6-2/TRBV6-3,CASNSGGIGGNEQFF
TRBJ2-7,TRBV20-1,CSAPDVLGEQYF
NA,TRBV12-3/TRBV12-4,CASSLETSGSSYNEQYF
TRBJ2-3,TRBV6-5,CASSATGGEGQYF
NA,TRBV27,CASSQTGTTNRRGKETQYF
TRBJ2-7,TRBV5-1,CASSLSSSVYGQYF
TRBJ2-3,TRBV28,CASSQRTRKDVDTQYF
TRBJ1-4,TRBV7-9,CASSLGQLEKLFF
TRBJ1-1,TRBV7-9,CATGTGGTTEAFF
TRBJ2-3,TRBV5-1,CASSAPYTDTQYF
TRBJ2-5,TRBV4-1,CASSQEVGRGGETQYF
TRBJ1-2,TRBV4-2,CASSQGQDFSGYTF
TRBJ2-7,TRBV3-1,CASSSWGGYHEQYF
NA,TRBV5-1,CASTSGPTKEAYEQYF
TRBJ2-6,TRBV6-6,CASSAGTGGANVLTF
TRBJ2-3,TRBV7-2,CASSLAIAGVTDTQYF
NA,TRBV11-2,CASSLDLPPDEQYF
TRBJ2-1,TRBV11-2,CASSPPGQGANEQFF
TRBJ2-1,TRBV4-3,CASSQEGLAGGGEQFF
TRBJ2-1,TRBV20-1,CSAEVKNEQFF
TRBJ2-1,TRBV6-2/TRBV6-3,CASSYSPLVEQFF
TRBJ2-5,TRBV7-2,CASSSSLAGIQAAQYF
NA,TRBV2,CARGLAGVYEQYF
TRBJ1-1,TRBV6-5,CASSYSGSAEAFF
TRBJ2-7,TRBV11-2,CASSFGDLAYEQYF
TRBJ2-3,TRBV7-2,CASSLSSGKDGAQYF
TRBJ2-2,TRBV28,CASRMGGTGELFF
TRBJ2-5,TRBV20-1,CSARTDYHETQYF
TRBJ2-1,TRBV7-7,CASSRGQGSGQQFF
TRBJ2-7,TRBV3-1,CASSPQDYLLKQYF
TRBJ2-3,TRBV5-1,CASSLVDRIQDTQYF
TRBJ2-1,TRBV7-2,CASSPVASRGNEQFF
TRBJ2-4,TRBV29-1,CSVGQGSGEQYF
TRBJ2-6,TRBV6-1,CASILRQLSSGANVLTF
TRBJ2-1,TRBV6-2/TRBV6-3,CASTRDPGWIYNAQFF
TRBJ2-1,TRBV27,CASSLFRGVTDNEQFF
NA,TRBV10-3,CATRGSGYEQYF
TRBJ2-3,TRBV4-2,CASSQGSADTQYF
NA,TRBV9,CASSVSGTGGETQYF
TRBJ2-1,TRBV23-1,CASSQSAGITWNEQFF
TRBJ2-7,TRBV27,CASSLSRGGLSYEQYF
TRBJ1-6,TRBV27,CASREGQSYSPLHF
TRBJ2-5,TRBV2,CASSETETQYF
TRBJ1-6,TRBV7-8,CASSRGQGNSPLHF
TRBJ2-1,TRBV5-1,CASRRTSGVDEQFF
TRBJ2-3,TRBV6-5,CASSYQRGTTDTQYF
TRBJ1-1,TRBV7-6,CASSLGNEAFF
TRBJ1-2,TRBV7-2,CASSLANGPYGYTF